What follows are 30 T cell receptor beta chains derived from one specimen sequenced in a study of control samples from healthy donors and cancer patients. Only in-frame clones appear in the TCRdb table, and some are missing; sequencing was by immunoSEQ multiplex PCR. The profile shows roughly 39,000 clones, approximately 90% of them singletons. The specimen was blood. The receptors were gathered from a woman aged 45-65 years in good health.

V usage is TRBV15 and J usage is TRBJ1-1; 7 bases fit TRBD1. The CDR3 has 15 amino acids. V lost 4 bases to trimming and J lost 4 bases; unmatched junction nucleotides: 9. Germline-derived CDR1 and CDR2 are LNHNV and YYDKDF (reference sequence). CDR3 in amino acids: CATSTQQGSGTEAFF. The CDR3 DNA reads TGTGCCACCAGCACCCAACAGGGGTCGGGCACTGAAGCTTTCTTT.

V and J are TRBV2 and TRBJ1-6; no clear D gene. The germline gives CDR1 SNHLY, CDR2 FYNNEI. The V end lost 7 bases, the J end lost 8 bases, and 21 bases lay between the germline ends. This CDR3 comprises 16 residues. The CDR3 coding sequence is TGTGCCAGCACTATTAGCCAGGCCTCGGGGTATTCACCCCTCCACTTT. Its protein is CASTISQASGYSPLHF.

This rearrangement joins TRBV9 to TRBJ1-3; tentatively, D is TRBD1 (6 bases). Trimming took 0 bases from V and 4 from J, leaving 17 bases between them. This CDR3 is built from 17 residues. Germline CDR1 and CDR2: SGDLS and YYNGEE. This CDR3 reads CASSVGGRGGLGNTIYF. CDR3 coding DNA: TGTGCCAGCAGCGTAGGAGGCCGGGGGGGCCTGGGAAACACCATATATTTT.

CDR3: CASSSSDRGPGSPLHF. CDR3 DNA: TGTGCCAGCAGCTCCTCAGACAGGGGGCCGGGTTCACCCCTCCACTTT. This chain uses TRBV7-9 with TRBJ1-6, with 10 bases aligning to TRBD1. The CDR3 spans 16 residues. V lost 4 bases to trimming and J lost 9 bases; unmatched junction nucleotides: 9. Germline CDR1 is SEHNR and CDR2 is FQNEAQ (reference sequence).

This clone was detected once. The chain employs TRBV25-1 and TRBJ2-3; D gene unclear. The CDR3 contains 13 residues. V lost 4 bases to trimming and J lost 2 bases, with 7 bases between them. Germline-derived CDR1 and CDR2 are MGHDK and SYGVNS. The CDR3 nucleotides are TGTGCCAGCAGTGGTCAGCTCACAGATACGCAGTATTTT. The encoded protein is CASSGQLTDTQYF.

The chain employs TRBV6-2 or TRBV6-3 and TRBJ1-5; no clear D gene. In germline, CDR1 is MNHEY, CDR2 SVGEGT. This CDR3 spans 14 amino acids. Trimming pared 2 bases from V and 4 bases from J, leaving 9 bases between. CDR3 sequence (DNA): TGTGCCAGCAGTTACCCGGCGGCGAATCAGCCCCAGCATTTT. Its protein product is CASSYPAANQPQHF.

The chain recombines TRBV28 with TRBJ1-2, with D perhaps matching TRBD1 (6 bases). Germline values: CDR1 MDHEN, CDR2 SYDVKM. Trimming removed 3 bases from V and 2 bases from J, with 13 bases in between. The CDR3 spans 15 residues. The CDR3 DNA reads as TGTGCCAGCAGTTTCCCTGGGGGGCCGAACTATGGCTACACCTTC. It translates to CASSFPGGPNYGYTF.

This sequence joins TRBV7-2 and TRBJ2-7, with D unresolved. Germline CDR1 reads SGHTA; CDR2 reads FQGNSA. V lost 2 bases and J lost 2, with 13 bases in between. This CDR3 is built from 15 residues. The CDR3 is CASSLQSHPTYEQYF. The CDR3 nucleotides read TGTGCCAGCAGCTTACAGTCTCACCCCACCTACGAGCAGTACTTC. The full variable domain, its missing parts supplied by reference TRBV7-2 and TRBJ2-7, is GAGVSQSPSNKVTEKGKDVELRCDPISGHTALYWYRQSLGQGLEFLIYFQGNSAPDKSGLPSDRFSAERTGGSVSTLTIQRTQQEDSAVYLCASSLQSHPTYEQYFGPGTRLTVT.

This sequence joins TRBV25-1 and TRBJ1-1; D not resolved. Germline values: CDR1 MGHDK, CDR2 SYGVNS. Trimming stripped 8 bases from V and 7 bases from J, with 14 bases between. The CDR3 length is 12 residues. The CDR3 spells CASQVGRNEAFF. DNA of the CDR3: TGTGCCAGCCAAGTTGGTCGGAATGAAGCTTTCTTT.

J is TRBJ1-5 and V is TRBV27; D possibly corresponds to TRBD1 (6 bases). Germline CDR1 MNHEY, CDR2 SMNVEV (reference sequence). V was shortened by 5 bases and J by 0 bases, with 17 bases between the two germline ends. The CDR3 extends over 17 amino acids. CDR3 loop: CASSPGQKFYSNQPQHF. The CDR3 nucleotides are TGTGCCAGCAGTCCCGGACAGAAGTTTTATAGCAATCAGCCCCAGCATTTT.

This clone appeared a few times. The sample contains more than one DNA sequence encoding this CDR3. The chain recombines TRBV4-3 with TRBJ1-4; unclear D gene. This CDR3 comprises 16 residues. Trimming took off 0 bases at V and 4 bases at J, with 12 bases between the two ends. Germline CDR1 LGHNA, CDR2 YSLEER. CDR3 in DNA: TGCGCCAGCAGCCAAGATCCGGGTCAGTTTAATGAAAAACTGTTTTTT. This codes for CASSQDPGQFNEKLFF.

This clone appeared a single time. The chain couples TRBV6-2 or TRBV6-3 to TRBJ2-7; weak D call: TRBD1 (6 bases). V was shortened by 4 bases and J by 4 bases, with 14 bases between the two germline ends. CDR3 length: 14 residues. Germline V lookup: CDR1 MNHEY, CDR2 SVGEGT. DNA of the CDR3: TGTGCCAGCAGTTCGCATGGACAGCAATACGAGCAGTACTTC. Protein sequence: CASSSHGQQYEQYF.

This clone was seen only a few times. CDR3 nucleotide sequence: TGTGCCAGCAGCCAAGCGGGCAGGGATTATGGCTACACCTTC. The encoded protein is CASSQAGRDYGYTF. The rearrangement links TRBV3-1 (or the pseudogene TRBV3-2) to TRBJ1-2, with a tentative D call TRBD1 (5 bases). Germline V CDR1 and CDR2: LGHDT, YNNKEL (reference sequence). This CDR3 has 14 residues. The germline V and J ends were trimmed by 1 base and 5 bases, with 11 bases remaining between them.

The CDR3 sequence: CASSYSWGDSNTEAFF. CDR3 coding DNA: TGTGCCAGCAGTTACTCTTGGGGGGACTCGAACACTGAAGCTTTCTTT. V and J are TRBV6-5 and TRBJ1-1, with TRBD1 as a possible D gene (5 bases). The CDR3 sequence is 16 residues long. Deletions cut 0 bases from V and 1 base from J, with 12 bases between. In germline, CDR1 is MNHEY, CDR2 SVGAGI.

The chain uses TRBV9 and TRBJ1-2; D is possibly TRBD1 (6 bases). CDR3 length equals 16 residues. Trimming shortened V by 2 bases and J by 10 bases, and 24 bases separated the two germline ends. CDR1 and CDR2 (germline): SGDLS, YYNGEE. CDR3 in amino acids: CASSVYKTGLKFFYTF. The CDR3 DNA sequence: TGTGCCAGCAGCGTCTACAAGACAGGACTAAAATTTTTCTACACCTTC.

The chain couples TRBV2 to TRBJ1-1, with D unresolved. Germline CDR1 and CDR2: SNHLY and FYNNEI. V lost 6 bases and J lost 8, with 10 bases in between. CDR3 length equals 11 residues. The DNA for the CDR3 is TGTGCCAGCAGCCTCGTGATAGAAGCTTTCTTT. Protein: CASSLVIEAFF.

V is TRBV28 and J is TRBJ1-4; D gene ambiguous. V was clipped by 5 bases and J by 6 bases, with 16 bases between them. Per germline, CDR1 MDHEN and CDR2 SYDVKM. The CDR3 is made up of 15 amino acids. The CDR3 DNA is TGTGCCAGCAGTCCCTCGGACGGCATCCATGAAAAACTGTTTTTT. It translates to CASSPSDGIHEKLFF.

The rearrangement links TRBV19 to TRBJ2-7, with 10 nucleotides matching TRBD1. Germline V gene lookup returns CDR1 LNHDA and CDR2 SQIVND (reference sequence). With 4 bases clipped from V and 2 bases from J, the junction kept 5 bases outside the gene matches. The CDR3 contains 15 residues. Written as DNA, the CDR3 is TGTGCCAGTAGTACTACCGGGACAGGGGCCTACGAGCAGTACTTC. Its protein product is CASSTTGTGAYEQYF.

This chain links TRBV7-8 with TRBJ1-3, with D maybe TRBD1 (6 bases). The CDR3 is 15 amino acids. Looked up from germline, CDR1 is SGHVS and CDR2 is FQNEAQ. The ends were cut back, 2 bases at V and 0 bases at J, with 8 bases in the middle. CDR3 coding DNA: TGTGCCAGCAGCTTAAAAGGGGGCTCTGGAAACACCATATATTTT. It encodes CASSLKGGSGNTIYF.

The chain uses TRBV2 and TRBJ2-7; D may match TRBD1 or TRBD2 (5 bases each). The germline V gene has CDR1 SNHLY and CDR2 FYNNEI. V was clipped by 6 bases and J by 0 bases, with 9 bases between them. The CDR3 length is 13 residues. Here the CDR3 reads CASRAGSSYEQYF. The DNA of the CDR3 is TGTGCCAGCAGGGCAGGGAGCTCCTACGAGCAGTACTTC.

This sequence joins TRBV7-8 and TRBJ2-7; TRBD1 matches 10 bases. The CDR3 extends over 15 amino acids. Per germline, CDR1 SGHVS and CDR2 FQNEAQ. J gave up 4 bases and V 5 bases, and 8 bases lay outside the gene matches. The CDR3 loop is CASSPRDRGGYEQYF. CDR3 coding DNA: TGTGCCAGCAGCCCCCGGGACAGGGGAGGGTACGAGCAGTACTTC.

V and J are TRBV2 and TRBJ1-6; 10 bases line up with TRBD1. V gave up 6 bases and J gave up 10 bases; unmatched junction bases: 9. CDR3 length equals 15 residues. Per germline, CDR1 SNHLY and CDR2 FYNNEI. Here the CDR3 reads CASRPGTGDGSPLHF. The DNA for the CDR3 is TGTGCCAGCAGGCCCGGGACAGGGGATGGGTCACCCCTCCACTTT.

This chain links TRBV3-1 (or the pseudogene TRBV3-2) with TRBJ1-4; 8 bases fit TRBD1. The length of the CDR3 is 16 residues. V gave up 6 bases and J gave up 3 bases; unmatched junction bases: 9. Germline CDR1 and CDR2: LGHDT and YNNKEL (reference sequence). The CDR3 DNA reads TGTGCCAGCAGTCCAGGACAGGGTGCAGCTAATGAAAAACTGTTTTTT. Translating it yields CASSPGQGAANEKLFF.

The chain combines TRBV6-1 with TRBJ2-1, with a tentative D call TRBD1 (6 bases). V was cut by 7 bases and J by 9 bases, with 16 bases left in between. The germline V gene has CDR1 MNHNS and CDR2 SASEGT. This CDR3 is built from 13 residues. CDR3: CASIKQGRGEQFF. In DNA, the CDR3 is TGTGCCAGCATCAAACAGGGTCGGGGTGAGCAGTTCTTC.

The chain employs TRBV3-1 (or the pseudogene TRBV3-2) and TRBJ2-7, with D tentatively TRBD1 (7 bases). CDR3 size: 17 residues. Germline V lookup: CDR1 LGHDT, CDR2 YNNKEL (reference sequence). V was trimmed by 0 bases and J by 4 bases, leaving 19 bases between them. The CDR3 spells CASSQDPPRGERYEQYF. The CDR3 region has the DNA TGTGCCAGCAGCCAAGATCCCCCCAGGGGGGAAAGGTACGAGCAGTACTTC.

The genes are TRBV28 and TRBJ1-1; 7 nucleotides align to TRBD1. The CDR3 is 12 amino acids. V lost 8 bases and J lost 7; bases outside the gene matches: 7. The germline V gene encodes CDR1 MDHEN and CDR2 SYDVKM. CDR3 coding DNA: TGTGCCAGCTCCCAGGGGGACTATGAAGCTTTCTTT. The encoded protein is CASSQGDYEAFF.

The rearrangement links TRBV15 to TRBJ2-3; D call uncertain. This CDR3 is 16 amino acids long. V lost 1 base to trimming and J lost 3 bases, with 14 bases between them. Germline-derived CDR1 and CDR2 are LNHNV and YYDKDF (reference sequence). The CDR3, as DNA: TGTGCCACCAGCAGAGCCCCCCAATTGACAACAGATACGCAGTATTTT. Its protein is CATSRAPQLTTDTQYF.

The rearrangement joins TRBV29-1 to TRBJ1-1; D is perhaps TRBD1 (5 bases). This CDR3 is 13 amino acids long. Germline CDR1 is SQVTM and CDR2 is ANQGSEA. Deletions cut 4 bases from V and 4 bases from J, with 13 bases between. CDR3: CSVAGGVGTEAFF. CDR3 coding DNA: TGCAGCGTTGCCGGAGGGGTGGGCACTGAAGCTTTCTTT.

In this sample, this clone turned up a few times. V is TRBV5-1 and J is TRBJ1-2; D not certain. Germline assignment: CDR1 SGHRS and CDR2 YFSETQ. The V end was cut by 5 bases, the J end by 7 bases, with 15 bases between. This CDR3 has 13 residues. For the CDR3, the DNA is TGCGCCAGCAGATCTGACGAGACGGGTGGCTACACCTTC. Amino acid sequence: CASRSDETGGYTF.

This clone was recorded only once. The CDR3 loop reads CASRASGGISYNEQFF. The CDR3 DNA follows: TGTGCCAGCAGGGCTAGCGGGGGGATCTCCTACAATGAGCAGTTCTTC. The chain has TRBV2 and TRBJ2-1, with 11 bases fitting TRBD2. The ends lost 6 bases at V and 0 bases at J; junction bases unmatched: 4. CDR1 and CDR2 from the germline V gene are SNHLY and FYNNEI. The CDR3 covers 16 residues.